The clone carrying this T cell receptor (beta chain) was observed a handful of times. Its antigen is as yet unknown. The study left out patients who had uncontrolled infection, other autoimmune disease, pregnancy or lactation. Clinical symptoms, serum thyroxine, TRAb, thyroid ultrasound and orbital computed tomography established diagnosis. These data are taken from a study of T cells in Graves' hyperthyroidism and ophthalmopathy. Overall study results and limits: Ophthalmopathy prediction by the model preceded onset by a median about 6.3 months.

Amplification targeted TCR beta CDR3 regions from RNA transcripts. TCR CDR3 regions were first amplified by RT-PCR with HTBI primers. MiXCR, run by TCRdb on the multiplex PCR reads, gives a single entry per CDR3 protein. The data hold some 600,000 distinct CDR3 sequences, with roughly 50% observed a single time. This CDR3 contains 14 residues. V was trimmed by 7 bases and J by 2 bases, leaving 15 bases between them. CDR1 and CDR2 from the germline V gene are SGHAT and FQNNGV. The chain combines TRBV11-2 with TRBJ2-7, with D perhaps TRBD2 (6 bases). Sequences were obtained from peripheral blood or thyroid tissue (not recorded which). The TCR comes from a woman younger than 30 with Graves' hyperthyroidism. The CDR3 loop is CASTDRRGAYEQYF. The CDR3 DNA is TGTGCCAGCACCGACCGGCGGGGCGCCTACGAGCAGTACTTC.